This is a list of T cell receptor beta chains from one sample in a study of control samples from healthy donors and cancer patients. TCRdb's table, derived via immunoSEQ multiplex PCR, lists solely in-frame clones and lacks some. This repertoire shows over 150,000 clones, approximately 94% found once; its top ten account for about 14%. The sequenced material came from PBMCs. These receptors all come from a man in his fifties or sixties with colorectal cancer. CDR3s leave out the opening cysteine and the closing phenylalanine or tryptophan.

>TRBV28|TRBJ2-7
ASSLGQVPYEQY
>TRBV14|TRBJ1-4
ASSQGRGAATNEKLF
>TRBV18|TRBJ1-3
ASSPDRNSGNTIY
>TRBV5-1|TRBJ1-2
ASSLAGAALGYT
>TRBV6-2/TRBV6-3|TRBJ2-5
ASSYGRPGGIQETQY
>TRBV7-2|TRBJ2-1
ASGFYVNEQF
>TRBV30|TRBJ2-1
AWSVGLSSYNEQF
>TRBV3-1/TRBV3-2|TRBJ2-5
ASSLNLAGGETQY
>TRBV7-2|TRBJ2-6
ASSKVGANVLT
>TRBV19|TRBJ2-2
ASSIGPLTGELF
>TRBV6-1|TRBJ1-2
ASSENEGGGYT
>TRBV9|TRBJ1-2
ASSVAAGQGHYGYT
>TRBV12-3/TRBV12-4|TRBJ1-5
ASTSGDNQPQH
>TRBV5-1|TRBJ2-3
ASSFDTAGGTDTQY
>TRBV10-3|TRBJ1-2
AISPHGPDIGYT
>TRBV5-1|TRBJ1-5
ASSPVVGVQPQH
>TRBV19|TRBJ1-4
ASQQGAMTNEKLF
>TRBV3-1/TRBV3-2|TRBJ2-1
ASSQEGFKQF
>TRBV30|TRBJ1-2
AWSVRTGPGLGYT
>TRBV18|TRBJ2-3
ASSQVPGSTDTQY
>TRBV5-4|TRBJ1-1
ASSLGGSPINTEAF
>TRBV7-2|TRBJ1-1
ASSPVPGQGRATEAF
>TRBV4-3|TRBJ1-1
ASSQDFTDGYTEAF
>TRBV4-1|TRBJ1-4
ASSQGGLNEKLF
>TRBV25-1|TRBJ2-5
ASSEGGETQY
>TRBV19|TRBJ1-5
ASSTTGGSQPQH
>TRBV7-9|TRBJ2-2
ASRGRAAGELF
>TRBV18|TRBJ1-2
ASSPGTGTNYGYT
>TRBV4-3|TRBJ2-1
ASSQESGGPIEQF
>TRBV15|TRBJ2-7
ATSRDRGNYEQY
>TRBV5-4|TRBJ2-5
ASSFSGTKETQY
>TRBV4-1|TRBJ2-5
ASSPRLAGGQETQY
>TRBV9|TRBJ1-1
ASTRDRGNTEAF
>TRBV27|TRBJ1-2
ASTRTGQGGSGYT
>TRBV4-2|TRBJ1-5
ASSSQGDNQPQH
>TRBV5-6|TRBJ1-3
ASSLGPLGGPNTIY
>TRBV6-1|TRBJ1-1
ASSGRGGRVMNTEAF
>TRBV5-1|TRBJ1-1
ASSLQGTEAF
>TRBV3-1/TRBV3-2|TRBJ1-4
ASVGRGNEKLF
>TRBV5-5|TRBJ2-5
ASSPGTGRETQY
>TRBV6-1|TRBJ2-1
ASSEAVRAYNEQF
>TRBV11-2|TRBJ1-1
ASSLDRRQAPIEDTEAF
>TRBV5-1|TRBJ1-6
ASSLLGGSVRAPLH
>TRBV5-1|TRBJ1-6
ASSLEGSSYNSPLH
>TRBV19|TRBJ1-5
ASSIDPTDRGRKPQH
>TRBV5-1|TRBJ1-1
ASSLTGGMESF